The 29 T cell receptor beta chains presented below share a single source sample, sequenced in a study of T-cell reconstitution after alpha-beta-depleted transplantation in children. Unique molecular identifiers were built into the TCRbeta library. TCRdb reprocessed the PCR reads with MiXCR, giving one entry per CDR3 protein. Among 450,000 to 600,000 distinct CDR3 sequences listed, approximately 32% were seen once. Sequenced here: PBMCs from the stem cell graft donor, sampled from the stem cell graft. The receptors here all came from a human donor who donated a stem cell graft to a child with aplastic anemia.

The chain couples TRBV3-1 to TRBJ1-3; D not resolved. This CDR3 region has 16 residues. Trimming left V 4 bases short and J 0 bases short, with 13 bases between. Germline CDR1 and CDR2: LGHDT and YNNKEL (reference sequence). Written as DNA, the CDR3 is TGTGCCAGCAGCCTCCGGACGGACTTCTCTGGAAACACCATATATTTT. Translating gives CASSLRTDFSGNTIYF.

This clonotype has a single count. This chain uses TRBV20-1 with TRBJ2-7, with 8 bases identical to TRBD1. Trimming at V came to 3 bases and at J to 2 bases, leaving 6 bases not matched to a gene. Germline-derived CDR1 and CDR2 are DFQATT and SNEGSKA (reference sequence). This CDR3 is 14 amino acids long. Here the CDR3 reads CSASPRGPTYEQYF. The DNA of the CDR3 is TGCAGTGCTAGTCCCAGGGGGCCTACCTACGAGCAGTACTTC.

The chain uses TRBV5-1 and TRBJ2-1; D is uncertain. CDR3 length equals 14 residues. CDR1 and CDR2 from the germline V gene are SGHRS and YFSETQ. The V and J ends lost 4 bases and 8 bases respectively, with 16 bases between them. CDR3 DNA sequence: TGCGCCAGCAGCCCGGTAAGCCCTGACTATGAGCAGTTCTTC. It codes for CASSPVSPDYEQFF.

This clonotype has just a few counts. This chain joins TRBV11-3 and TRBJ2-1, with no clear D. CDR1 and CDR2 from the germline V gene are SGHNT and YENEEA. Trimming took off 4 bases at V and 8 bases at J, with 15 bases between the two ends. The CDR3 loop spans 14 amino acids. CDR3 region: CASSSSLTWDEQFF. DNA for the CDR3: TGTGCCAGCAGCTCTTCTCTTACCTGGGATGAGCAGTTCTTC.

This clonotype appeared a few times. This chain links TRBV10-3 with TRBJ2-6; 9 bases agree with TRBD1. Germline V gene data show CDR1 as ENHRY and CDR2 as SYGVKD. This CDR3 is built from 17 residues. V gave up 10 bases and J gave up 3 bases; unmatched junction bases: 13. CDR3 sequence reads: CATRPDRGVGGANVLTF. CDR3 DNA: TGTGCCACTCGCCCGGACAGGGGAGTGGGTGGGGCCAACGTCCTGACTTTC.

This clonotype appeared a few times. Here the CDR3 DNA reads TGTGCCACCGGAAGAGCCTACGAGCAGTACGTC. It translates to CATGRAYEQYV. The chain links TRBV6-2 or TRBV6-3 to TRBJ2-7; D is unclear. V gave up 10 bases and J gave up 2 bases, with 9 bases separating them. Germline CDR1 reads MNHEY; CDR2 reads SVGEGT. The CDR3 runs to 11 residues.

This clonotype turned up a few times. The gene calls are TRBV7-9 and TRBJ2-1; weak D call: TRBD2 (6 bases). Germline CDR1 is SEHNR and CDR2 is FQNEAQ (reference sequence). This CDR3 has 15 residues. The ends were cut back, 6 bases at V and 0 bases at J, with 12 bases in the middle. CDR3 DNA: TGTGCCAGCAGAGGAGGGAAGAGCTCCTACAATGAGCAGTTCTTC. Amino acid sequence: CASRGGKSSYNEQFF.

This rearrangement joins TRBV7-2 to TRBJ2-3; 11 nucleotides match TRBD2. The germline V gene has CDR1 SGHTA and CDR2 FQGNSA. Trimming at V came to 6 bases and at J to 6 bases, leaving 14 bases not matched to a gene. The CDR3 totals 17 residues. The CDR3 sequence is CASSLTGTSGFADTQYF. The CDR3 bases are TGTGCCAGCAGTCTAACGGGGACTAGCGGTTTTGCGGATACGCAGTATTTT.

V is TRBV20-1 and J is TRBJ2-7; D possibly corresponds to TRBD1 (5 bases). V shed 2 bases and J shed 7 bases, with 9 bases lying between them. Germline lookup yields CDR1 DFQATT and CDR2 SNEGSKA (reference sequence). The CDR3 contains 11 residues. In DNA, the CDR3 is TGCAGTGCTAGAAAGGGGTGGGAGCAGTACTTC. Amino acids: CSARKGWEQYF.

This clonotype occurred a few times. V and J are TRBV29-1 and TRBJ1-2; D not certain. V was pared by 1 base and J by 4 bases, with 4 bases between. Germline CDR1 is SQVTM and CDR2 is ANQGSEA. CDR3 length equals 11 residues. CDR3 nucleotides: TGCAGCGTTGAAGGTGGCTATGGCTACACCTTC. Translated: CSVEGGYGYTF.

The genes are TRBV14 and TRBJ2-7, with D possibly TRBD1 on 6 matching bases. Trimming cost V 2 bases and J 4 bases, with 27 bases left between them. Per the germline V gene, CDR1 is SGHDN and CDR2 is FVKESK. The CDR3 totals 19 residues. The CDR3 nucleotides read TGTGCCAGCAGCCAAAGAAGGTTTGGTCGGGACACTCTATTGTACGAGCAGTACTTC. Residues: CASSQRRFGRDTLLYEQYF.

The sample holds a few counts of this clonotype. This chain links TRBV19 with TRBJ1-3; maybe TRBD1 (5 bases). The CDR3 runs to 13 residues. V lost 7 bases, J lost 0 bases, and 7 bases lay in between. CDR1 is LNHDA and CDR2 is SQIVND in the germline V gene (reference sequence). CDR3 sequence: CASKTASGNTIYF. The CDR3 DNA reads TGTGCCAGTAAGACAGCCTCTGGAAACACCATATATTTT.

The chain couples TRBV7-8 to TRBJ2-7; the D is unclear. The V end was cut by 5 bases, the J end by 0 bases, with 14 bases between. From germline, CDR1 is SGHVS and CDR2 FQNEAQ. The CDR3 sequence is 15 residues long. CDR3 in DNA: TGTGCCAGCAGCCCTCAACGGGCTAGCTCCTACGAGCAGTACTTC. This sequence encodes CASSPQRASSYEQYF. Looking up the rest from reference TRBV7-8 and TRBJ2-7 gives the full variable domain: GAGVSQSPRYKVAKRGQDVALRCDPISGHVSLFWYQQALGQGPEFLTYFQNEAQLDKSGLPSDRFFAERPEGSVSTLKIQRTQQEDSAVYLCASSPQRASSYEQYFGPGTRLTVT.

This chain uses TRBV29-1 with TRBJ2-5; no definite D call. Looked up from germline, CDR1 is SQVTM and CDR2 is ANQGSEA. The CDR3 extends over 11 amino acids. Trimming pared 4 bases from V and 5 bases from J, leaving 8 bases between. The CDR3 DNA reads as TGCAGCGTTGGATCTAGGGAGACCCAGTACTTC. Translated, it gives CSVGSRETQYF.

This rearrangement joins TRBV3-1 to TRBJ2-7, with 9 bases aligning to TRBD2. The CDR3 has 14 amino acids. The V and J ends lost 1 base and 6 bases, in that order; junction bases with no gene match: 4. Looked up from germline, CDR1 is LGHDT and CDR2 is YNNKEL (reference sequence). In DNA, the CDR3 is TGTGCCAGCAGCCAAGCTGGCGGGAGGGGCGAGCAGTACTTC. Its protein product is CASSQAGGRGEQYF.

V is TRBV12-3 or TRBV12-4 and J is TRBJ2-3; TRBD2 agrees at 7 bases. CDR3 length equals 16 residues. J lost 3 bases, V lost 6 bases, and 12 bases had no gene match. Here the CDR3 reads CASSSVPGTNTDTQYF. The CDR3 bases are TGTGCCAGCAGCTCCGTTCCCGGGACTAATACAGATACGCAGTATTTT.

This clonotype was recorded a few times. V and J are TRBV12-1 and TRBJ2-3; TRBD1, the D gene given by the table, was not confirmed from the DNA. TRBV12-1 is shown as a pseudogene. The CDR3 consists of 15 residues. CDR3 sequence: CASSPPTEVNDTQYF. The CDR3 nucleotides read TGTGCCAGCAGCCCCCCTACAGAGGTCAACGATACGCAGTATTTT.

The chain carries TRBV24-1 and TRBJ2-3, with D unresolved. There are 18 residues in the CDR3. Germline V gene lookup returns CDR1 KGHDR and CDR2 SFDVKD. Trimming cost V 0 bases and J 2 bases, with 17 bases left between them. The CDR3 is CATSDLPHEGRDTDTQYF. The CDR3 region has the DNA TGTGCCACCAGTGATTTGCCCCACGAAGGAAGGGACACAGATACGCAGTATTTT.

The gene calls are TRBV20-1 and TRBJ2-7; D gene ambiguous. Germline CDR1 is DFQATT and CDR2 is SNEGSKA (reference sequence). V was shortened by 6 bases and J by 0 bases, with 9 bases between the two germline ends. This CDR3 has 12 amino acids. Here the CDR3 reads CSAIGSSYEQYV. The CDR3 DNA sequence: TGCAGTGCGATTGGAAGCTCCTACGAGCAGTACGTC.

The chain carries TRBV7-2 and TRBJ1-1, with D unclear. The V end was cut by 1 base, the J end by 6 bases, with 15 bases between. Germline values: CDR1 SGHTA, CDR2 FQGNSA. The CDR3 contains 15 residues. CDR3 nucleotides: TGTGCCAGCAGCTTAGGGCAGCCTAGTATGGCTGAAGCTTTCTTT. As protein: CASSLGQPSMAEAFF.

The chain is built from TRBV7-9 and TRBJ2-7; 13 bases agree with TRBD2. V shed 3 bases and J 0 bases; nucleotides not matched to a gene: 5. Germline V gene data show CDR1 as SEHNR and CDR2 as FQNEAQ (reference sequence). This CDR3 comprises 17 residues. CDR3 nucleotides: TGTGCCAGCAGCTTCTCACGGACTAGCGGGAGCTCCTACGAGCAGTACTTC. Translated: CASSFSRTSGSSYEQYF.

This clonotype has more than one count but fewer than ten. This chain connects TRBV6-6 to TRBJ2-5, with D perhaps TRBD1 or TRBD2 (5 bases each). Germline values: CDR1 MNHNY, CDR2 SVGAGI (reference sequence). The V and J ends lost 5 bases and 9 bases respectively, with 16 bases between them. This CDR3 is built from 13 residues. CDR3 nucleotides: TGTGCCAGCAGTGACCTGGGGGATAGGCCCCAGTACTTC. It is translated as CASSDLGDRPQYF.

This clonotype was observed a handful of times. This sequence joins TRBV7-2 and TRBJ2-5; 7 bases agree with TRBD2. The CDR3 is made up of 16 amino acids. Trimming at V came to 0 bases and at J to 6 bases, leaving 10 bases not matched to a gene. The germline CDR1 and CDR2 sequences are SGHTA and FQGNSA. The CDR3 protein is CASSLAGLDAAKTQYF. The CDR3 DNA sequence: TGTGCCAGCAGCTTAGCAGGACTAGACGCGGCGAAGACCCAGTACTTC.

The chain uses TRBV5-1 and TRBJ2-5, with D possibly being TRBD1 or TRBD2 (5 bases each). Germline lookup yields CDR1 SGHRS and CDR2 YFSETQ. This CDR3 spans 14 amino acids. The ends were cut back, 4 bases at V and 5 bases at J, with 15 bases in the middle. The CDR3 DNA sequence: TGCGCCAGCAGCCAGGGAGTCGGGGTTGAGACCCAGTACTTC. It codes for CASSQGVGVETQYF.

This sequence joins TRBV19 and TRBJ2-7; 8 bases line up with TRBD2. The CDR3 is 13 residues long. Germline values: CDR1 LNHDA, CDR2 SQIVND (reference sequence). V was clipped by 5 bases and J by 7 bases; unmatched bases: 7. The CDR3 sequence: CASSVTSGWEQYV. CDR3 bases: TGTGCCAGTAGTGTCACTAGCGGTTGGGAGCAGTACGTC.

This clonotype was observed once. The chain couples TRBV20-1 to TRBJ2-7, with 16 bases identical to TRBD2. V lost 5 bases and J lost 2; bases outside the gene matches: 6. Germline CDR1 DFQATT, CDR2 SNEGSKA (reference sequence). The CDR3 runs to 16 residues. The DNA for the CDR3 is TGCAGTGCTTCCGGGACTAGCGGGAGGGCTCCCTACGAGCAGTACGTC. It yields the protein CSASGTSGRAPYEQYV.

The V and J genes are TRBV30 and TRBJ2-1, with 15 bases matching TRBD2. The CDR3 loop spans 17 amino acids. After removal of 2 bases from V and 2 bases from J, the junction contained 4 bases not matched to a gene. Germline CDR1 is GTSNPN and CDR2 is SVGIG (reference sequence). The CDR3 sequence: CAWSPGLAGGPYNEQFF. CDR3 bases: TGTGCCTGGAGTCCGGGACTAGCGGGAGGACCCTACAATGAGCAGTTCTTC.

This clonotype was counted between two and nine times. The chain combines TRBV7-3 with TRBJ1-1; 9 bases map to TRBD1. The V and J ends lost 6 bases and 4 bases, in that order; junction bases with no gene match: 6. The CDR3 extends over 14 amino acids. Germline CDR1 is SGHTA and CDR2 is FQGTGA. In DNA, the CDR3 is TGTGCCAGCAGTTCCGGGACAGGGACCACTGAAGCTTTCTTT. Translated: CASSSGTGTTEAFF.

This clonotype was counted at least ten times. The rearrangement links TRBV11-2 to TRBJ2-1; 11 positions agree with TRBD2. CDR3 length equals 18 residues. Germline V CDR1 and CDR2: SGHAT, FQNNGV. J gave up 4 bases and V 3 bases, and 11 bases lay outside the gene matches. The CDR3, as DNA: TGTGCCAGCAGCTTGAGACTAGCGGGGAGTCCCCTATACAATGAGCAGTTCTTC. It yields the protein CASSLRLAGSPLYNEQFF.